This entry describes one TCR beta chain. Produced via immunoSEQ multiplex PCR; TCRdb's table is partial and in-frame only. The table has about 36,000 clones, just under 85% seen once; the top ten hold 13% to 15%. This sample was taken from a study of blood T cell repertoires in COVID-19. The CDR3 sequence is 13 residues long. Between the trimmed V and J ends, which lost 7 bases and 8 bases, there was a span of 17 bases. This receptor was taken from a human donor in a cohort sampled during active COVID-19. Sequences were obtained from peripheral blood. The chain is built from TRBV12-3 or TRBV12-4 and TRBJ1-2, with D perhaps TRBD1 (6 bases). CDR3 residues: CASTLAGARGYTF. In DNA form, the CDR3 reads TGTGCCAGCACCCTTGCAGGGGCGCGGGGCTACACCTTC.